The 27 T cell receptor beta chains below come from one sample, sequenced in a study of glioma-infiltrating T cells after dendritic cell vaccination (dated by TCRdb to about 2016). Sample time point, as interpreted from the label and publication: after dendritic cell vaccination, including at tumor progression/relapse. Receptor libraries were prepared by the immunoSEQ multiplex PCR assay. What TCRdb holds here is the immuneACCESS table cut down to in-frame rearrangements. Part of the clones is not present; checked against another copy, under half of the missing clones reflect an unresolved V gene, and the others are unexplained. For this sample there are tens of thousands of clones; roughly 77% appear just once. Approximately 2.1% of the sample rests with the top ten. Sequenced here: blood, sampled after dendritic cell vaccination. These receptors were taken from a human donor with glioblastoma.

In its sample, this clone was seen once. The chain combines TRBV9 with TRBJ2-3; TRBD2 aligns across 14 bases. J gave up 3 bases and V 3 bases, and 3 bases lay outside the gene matches. Per the germline V gene, CDR1 is SGDLS and CDR2 is YYNGEE. This CDR3 spans 16 amino acids. The CDR3 DNA reads as TGTGCCAGCAGCGAGACTAGCGGGAGGGTTACAGATACGCAGTATTTT. The encoded protein is CASSETSGRVTDTQYF.

This chain joins TRBV4-1 and TRBJ1-2; no definite D call. Trimming removed 0 bases from V and 4 bases from J, with 9 bases in between. The CDR3 length is 14 residues. Germline V gives CDR1 MGHRA, CDR2 YSYEKL. The DNA for the CDR3 is TGCGCCAGCAGCCAAGACCAGGTGGGCTATGGCTACACCTTC. It translates to CASSQDQVGYGYTF.

This clone was picked up a small number of times. The chain uses TRBV29-1 and TRBJ2-3; 9 bases fit TRBD1. The CDR3 length is 14 residues. Germline V gene sequence: CDR1 SQVTM, CDR2 ANQGSEA. V was pared by 3 bases and J by 14 bases, with 15 bases of the junction left unmatched. This CDR3 is CSVDPGQGQGSWYF. The CDR3 coding sequence is TGCAGCGTTGACCCAGGACAGGGGCAAGGCAGTTGGTATTTT.

The V gene is TRBV13, the J gene TRBJ2-3; 7 positions match TRBD2. The CDR3 is 16 residues long. Germline V gene lookup returns CDR1 PRHDT and CDR2 FYEKMQ (reference sequence). Unmatched junction bases numbered 8, after V lost 5 bases and J lost 0 bases. CDR3: CASSPRLAASTDTQYF. For the CDR3, the DNA is TGTGCCAGCAGCCCCCGGCTAGCGGCTAGCACAGATACGCAGTATTTT.

This chain links TRBV4-2 with TRBJ2-3; possibly TRBD1 for D (6 bases). From germline, CDR1 is LGHNA and CDR2 YNFKEQ. This CDR3 has 15 amino acids. The germline V and J ends were trimmed by 0 bases and 1 base, with 8 bases remaining between them. The DNA for the CDR3 is TGTGCCAGCAGCCAAGAGACAGGTGGCACAGATACGCAGTATTTT. Its translation is CASSQETGGTDTQYF.

The chain links TRBV19 to TRBJ1-3, with 7 bases aligning to TRBD1. Germline loops: CDR1 LNHDA, CDR2 SQIVND (reference sequence). This CDR3 region has 18 residues. V lost 5 bases to trimming and J lost 0 bases; unmatched junction nucleotides: 13. CDR3 loop: CASSHTQGQTISGNTIYF. The CDR3, as DNA: TGTGCCAGTAGTCATACACAGGGACAGACGATCTCTGGAAACACCATATATTTT.

This clone was counted once. The chain carries TRBV9 and TRBJ2-3; TRBD2 aligns across 9 bases. CDR1 and CDR2 (germline): SGDLS, YYNGEE. The V segment lost 4 bases and the J segment 5 bases; nucleotides outside the gene matches: 11. The CDR3 contains 16 residues. CDR3 sequence: CASSPPGGRVRDTQYF. DNA for the CDR3: TGTGCCAGCAGCCCCCCGGGCGGGAGGGTCAGAGATACGCAGTATTTT. Full variable domain (rest looked up from reference TRBV9 and TRBJ2-3): DSGVTQTPKHLITATGQRVTLRCSPRSGDLSVYWYQQSLDQGLQFLIQYYNGEERAKGNILERFSAQQFPDLHSELNLSSLELGDSALYFCASSPPGGRVRDTQYFGPGTRLTVL.

The V call is TRBV9, the J call TRBJ1-2; D unclear. The germline CDR1 and CDR2 sequences are SGDLS and YYNGEE. Trimming removed 0 bases at V and 7 bases at J, with 19 bases between. This CDR3 region has 16 residues. CDR3 nucleotide sequence: TGTGCCAGCAGCGTAGGAGGAGAAATTAGCCGGTTTGGCTACACCTTC. It specifies CASSVGGEISRFGYTF.

CDR3 DNA: TGTGCCAGTTTTCTAGCGGGGGGCACAGATACGCAGTATTTT. Amino acid sequence: CASFLAGGTDTQYF. V and J are TRBV7-9 and TRBJ2-3; 10 nucleotides align to TRBD2. With V trimmed by 9 bases and J by 1 base, 4 bases remained unmatched. This CDR3 comprises 14 residues. Looked up from germline, CDR1 is SEHNR and CDR2 is FQNEAQ (reference sequence).

The chain is built from TRBV2 and TRBJ1-6, with D perhaps matching TRBD1 (6 bases). Per the germline V gene, CDR1 is SNHLY and CDR2 is FYNNEI. The CDR3 contains 15 residues. With 10 bases removed from V and 7 bases from J, the gap between germline ends came to 20 bases. CDR3 DNA: TGTGCCACCGGACAGTTCCTTGCAGACAATTCACCCCTCCACTTT. This sequence encodes CATGQFLADNSPLHF. Using reference TRBV2 and TRBJ1-6 for the parts outside the CDR3, the full variable domain is EPEVTQTPSHQVTQMGQEVILRCVPISNHLYFYWYRQILGQKVEFLVSFYNNEISEKSEIFDDQFSVERPDGSNFTLKIRSTKLEDSAMYFCATGQFLADNSPLHFGNGTRLTVT.

Notes on this clone: At one end, the junction sequence differs from germline, possibly due to a read error. The chain links TRBV6-5 to TRBJ1-6, with 7 bases that match TRBD1. Germline loops: CDR1 MNHEY, CDR2 SVGAGI. The CDR3 sequence is 16 residues long. CDR3: CASSYSGQSFNSPLHF. CDR3 coding DNA: TGTGCCAGCAGTTACTCGGGACAGTCCTTTAATTCACCCCTCCACTTT.

The chain links TRBV6-6 to TRBJ1-5; perhaps TRBD1 as D (6 bases). The CDR3 consists of 14 residues. Germline V gives CDR1 MNHNY, CDR2 SVGAGI (reference sequence). The V gene lost 7 bases and the J gene lost 7 bases, with 17 bases spanning the gap. DNA of the CDR3: TGTGCCAGCAACCTAGCGGGGGCGGGACAGCCCCAGCATTTT. Residues: CASNLAGAGQPQHF.

The V gene is TRBV6-5, the J gene TRBJ2-1, with 8 bases that match TRBD1. The germline V gene has CDR1 MNHEY and CDR2 SVGAGI. The ends lost 7 bases at V and 8 bases at J; junction bases unmatched: 10. The CDR3 consists of 14 residues. CDR3 bases: TGTGCCAGCACTAAAGGACAGGGCAGGGATGAGCAGTTCTTC. It specifies CASTKGQGRDEQFF.

The chain is built from TRBV20-1 and TRBJ2-3; D gene ambiguous. The germline gives CDR1 DFQATT, CDR2 SNEGSKA (reference sequence). The CDR3 has 11 amino acids. Trimming cost V 1 base and J 3 bases, with 2 bases left between them. As DNA, the CDR3 is TGCAGTGCTAGAGTAACAGATACGCAGTATTTT. It yields the protein CSARVTDTQYF.

This clone was seen more than once but under ten times. The chain carries TRBV5-1 and TRBJ1-2; D call uncertain. Germline V gives CDR1 SGHRS, CDR2 YFSETQ. Trimming shortened V by 6 bases and J by 8 bases, and 20 bases separated the two germline ends. This CDR3 has 14 residues. CDR3 in DNA: TGCGCCAGCAACCCCGACGGGTCAAAAGGAGGCTACACCTTC. Translating gives CASNPDGSKGGYTF.

This chain connects TRBV11-2 to TRBJ1-5, with 7 nucleotides matching TRBD1. The CDR3 is made up of 15 amino acids. J lost 3 bases, V lost 1 base, and 3 bases had no gene match. The germline CDR1 and CDR2 sequences are SGHAT and FQNNGV. CDR3 in DNA: TGTGCCAGCAGCTTAGGGGACAGCACCAATCAGCCCCAGCATTTT. Translation gives CASSLGDSTNQPQHF. The whole variable domain, filled in from reference TRBV11-2 and TRBJ1-5, reads EAGVAQSPRYKIIEKRQSVAFWCNPISGHATLYWYQQILGQGPKLLIQFQNNGVVDDSQLPKDRFSAERLKGVDSTLKIQPAKLEDSAVYLCASSLGDSTNQPQHFGDGTRLSIL.

V gene TRBV28 combines with J gene TRBJ2-2; 9 nucleotides agree with TRBD2. The V segment lost 7 bases and the J segment 5 bases; nucleotides outside the gene matches: 14. Germline CDR1 is MDHEN and CDR2 is SYDVKM. The CDR3 extends over 17 amino acids. CDR3 residues: CASTGGGAFLYTGELFF. The DNA for the CDR3 is TGTGCCAGCACCGGCGGGGGGGCGTTTTTATATACCGGGGAGCTGTTTTTT.

This clone is a singleton in its sample. The chain is built from TRBV4-1 and TRBJ1-5; 7 positions agree with TRBD1. The length of the CDR3 is 16 residues. With V trimmed by 1 base and J by 3 bases, 6 bases remained unmatched. CDR1 MGHRA and CDR2 YSYEKL come from the germline V gene. The CDR3 protein is CASSQAGQSHNQPQHF. The DNA for the CDR3 is TGCGCCAGCAGCCAAGCGGGACAGAGTCACAATCAGCCCCAGCATTTT.

The chain is built from TRBV7-2 and TRBJ2-5, with a weak D call TRBD2 (5 bases). The CDR3 has 13 amino acids. Germline loops: CDR1 SGHTA, CDR2 FQGNSA. V was shortened by 7 bases and J by 2 bases, with 11 bases between the two germline ends. The CDR3: CASNRGLQETQYF. The CDR3 bases are TGTGCCAGCAACCGGGGTCTTCAAGAGACCCAGTACTTC.

The chain carries TRBV15 and TRBJ2-2; no firm D call. CDR3 length: 18 amino acids. With 1 base removed from V and 1 base from J, the gap between germline ends came to 16 bases. Per the germline V gene, CDR1 is LNHNV and CDR2 is YYDKDF (reference sequence). CDR3 coding DNA: TGTGCCACCAGCAGAGGGTACCCTCAGGCGCGGAACACCGGGGAGCTGTTTTTT. It codes for CATSRGYPQARNTGELFF.

This chain connects TRBV19 to TRBJ1-2; D perhaps matches TRBD1 (6 bases). Germline V gene sequence: CDR1 LNHDA, CDR2 SQIVND (reference sequence). The CDR3 runs to 13 residues. Trimming cost V 3 bases and J 5 bases, with 10 bases left between them. This chain's CDR3 is CASSMVTGYGYTF. DNA of the CDR3: TGTGCCAGTAGTATGGTAACAGGGTATGGCTACACCTTC.

J is TRBJ1-2 and V is TRBV5-4; 8 positions agree with TRBD1. V was pared by 4 bases and J by 7 bases, with 6 bases of the junction left unmatched. The CDR3 covers 13 residues. Germline V gives CDR1 SGHNT, CDR2 YYREEE (reference sequence). The CDR3 region has the DNA TGTGCCAGCAGCCGTACCGGGACAGGTGGCTACACCTTC. Translating it yields CASSRTGTGGYTF.

This clone is a singleton in its sample. The genes are TRBV13 and TRBJ1-3; D is perhaps TRBD1 (6 bases). The V end lost 4 bases, the J end lost 0 bases, and 10 bases lay between the germline ends. The germline gives CDR1 PRHDT, CDR2 FYEKMQ (reference sequence). The CDR3 is 15 residues long. CDR3 DNA sequence: TGTGCCAGCAGCTCTGGGACATCCTCTGGAAACACCATATATTTT. As protein: CASSSGTSSGNTIYF. The whole variable domain, remainder taken from reference TRBV13 and TRBJ1-3, is AAGVIQSPRHLIKEKRETATLKCYPIPRHDTVYWYQQGPGQDPQFLISFYEKMQSDKGSIPDRFSAQQFSDYHSELNMSSLELGDSALYFCASSSGTSSGNTIYFGEGSWLTVV.

The chain has TRBV14 and TRBJ2-7; D call uncertain. The CDR3 is 12 amino acids. The V end lost 0 bases, the J end lost 3 bases, and 3 bases lay between the germline ends. CDR1 SGHDN and CDR2 FVKESK come from the germline V gene. CDR3 protein: CASSQDRYEQYF. The CDR3, as DNA: TGTGCCAGCAGCCAAGATCGCTACGAGCAGTACTTC.

V is TRBV7-2 and J is TRBJ2-7; no definite D call. Between the trimmed V and J ends, which lost 1 base and 4 bases, there was a span of 8 bases. The germline V gene encodes CDR1 SGHTA and CDR2 FQGNSA. The CDR3 length is 13 residues. For the CDR3, the DNA is TGTGCCAGCAGCTTAGGCGTTGCATACGAGCAGTACTTC. Its translation: CASSLGVAYEQYF.

V gene TRBV5-6 combines with J gene TRBJ1-3; tentatively, D is TRBD1 (5 bases). Germline lookup yields CDR1 SGHDT and CDR2 YYEEEE. The germline V and J ends were trimmed by 2 bases and 2 bases, with 11 bases remaining between them. There are 15 residues in the CDR3. CDR3 amino acids: CASSLGAVTGNTIYF. CDR3 DNA sequence: TGTGCCAGCAGCTTAGGGGCTGTTACTGGAAACACCATATATTTT.

The chain has TRBV6-6 and TRBJ2-7, with 7 positions matching TRBD1. The CDR3 contains 16 residues. Germline V gene data show CDR1 as MNHNY and CDR2 as SVGAGI (reference sequence). V lost 3 bases, J lost 5 bases, and 13 bases stayed unmatched. In DNA form, the CDR3 reads TGTGCCAGCAGTTATACGACAGGGCCCATTCCGAACGAGCAGTACGTC. Residues: CASSYTTGPIPNEQYV.